This T cell receptor beta chain emerged from a study of early T cells in non-severe SARS-CoV-2 infection (dated by TCRdb to about 2021). With regard to the full study: Because TCR sequencing relied on bulk RNA taken from unsorted whole blood, pairing of alpha and beta chains was not possible. Beyond this particular receptor, the publication reports: VDJdb matching was skewed toward anti-spike CD8 responses and likely underestimated virus-specific expansions, missing private and CD4 specificities.

Library preparation was by 5' RACE. Reads for this sample came from a NextSeq 500. Unique molecular identifiers were attached to individual cDNA molecules in the TCR library protocol so that sequencing error and PCR bias could be corrected. Sequencing covered both TCR alpha and beta chains, and within each sample the abundances of alpha and beta sequences were tightly co-correlated. The published analysis was carried out like this. V gene, J gene and CDR3 annotation of TCR sequences was performed with Decombinator V4. Expanded TCRs were defined as changing significantly between any two time points under a Poisson model with p below 0.0001. TCR abundances were normalised to the total number of TCRs sequenced in each sample and reported as counts per million. MAIT TCRs were defined by TRAV1-2 paired with TRAJ12, TRAJ20 or TRAJ33, and iNKT TCRs by TRAV10 paired with TRAJ18. A search of VDJdb, accessed on 1 November 2021, was run for TCRs annotated to CMV, EBV and SARS-CoV-2, with TCRs annotated for multiple antigens excluded. Using fastp at Q25 and MiXCR, TCRdb reprocessed the public reads and kept productive beta chains. Rows are combined by CDR3 protein, so each entry shows the most common genes and DNA. The V and J calls shown here were made by TCRdb, not taken from the authors' results. Counted in this sample were 90,000 to 120,000 distinct CDR3 sequences; over 8.5% of them appeared once. More than 6.5% of the sample is taken by the ten largest.

This was a case-control study nested in a cohort of healthcare workers in London, UK, who had nasopharyngeal swab PCR tests and blood samples taken every week. Healthcare workers were enrolled in the week of the UK lockdown, from 23 to 31 March 2020, and were followed every week for up to about 15 weeks. Only a few counts were recorded for this clonotype. It has no known antigen specificity. Base quality data are lacking; no much larger clone is found one base away. Sequences MNHEY (CDR1) and SMNVEV (CDR2) are obtained from the germline V gene (reference sequence). Ends trimmed: V by 8 bases, J by 7 bases; bases unmatched to a gene: 5. The CDR3 has 12 amino acids, counting the end cysteine and phenylalanine. Here the CDR3 DNA is all that survives: 36 bases in frame from base 1.

The chain was built from TRBV27 and TRBJ1-2, and TRBD1 matches 9 of the central bases. The TCR sequence derives from an adult who was a healthcare worker with PCR-confirmed SARS-CoV-2 infection or an uninfected control (not recorded which). Sequencing input: whole blood. The encoded CDR3 is CASGDRAGGYTF. The DNA is TGTGCCAGCGGGGACAGGGCGGGTGGCTACACCTTC.